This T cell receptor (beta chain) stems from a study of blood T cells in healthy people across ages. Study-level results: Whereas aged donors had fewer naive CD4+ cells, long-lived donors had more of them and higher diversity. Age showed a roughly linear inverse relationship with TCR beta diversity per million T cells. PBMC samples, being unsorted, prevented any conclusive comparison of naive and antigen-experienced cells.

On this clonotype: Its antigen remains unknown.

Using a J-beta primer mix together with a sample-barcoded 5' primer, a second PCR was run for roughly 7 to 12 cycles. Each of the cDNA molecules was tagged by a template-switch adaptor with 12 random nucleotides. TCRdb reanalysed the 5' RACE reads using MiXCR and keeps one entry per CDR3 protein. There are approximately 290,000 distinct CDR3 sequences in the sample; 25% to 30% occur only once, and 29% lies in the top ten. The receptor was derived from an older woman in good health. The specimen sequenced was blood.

For the CDR3, the DNA is TGCGCCAGCAGCCAGGCGGACAGGGCCTCCTCTGGAAACACCATATATTTT. This gives the protein CASSQADRASSGNTIYF. This chain joins TRBV4-1 and TRBJ1-3; 8 bases align to TRBD1. CDR1 MGHRA and CDR2 YSYEKL come from the germline V gene. The length of the CDR3 is 17 residues. The trim removed 3 bases at V and 0 bases at J, leaving 7 bases unmatched.